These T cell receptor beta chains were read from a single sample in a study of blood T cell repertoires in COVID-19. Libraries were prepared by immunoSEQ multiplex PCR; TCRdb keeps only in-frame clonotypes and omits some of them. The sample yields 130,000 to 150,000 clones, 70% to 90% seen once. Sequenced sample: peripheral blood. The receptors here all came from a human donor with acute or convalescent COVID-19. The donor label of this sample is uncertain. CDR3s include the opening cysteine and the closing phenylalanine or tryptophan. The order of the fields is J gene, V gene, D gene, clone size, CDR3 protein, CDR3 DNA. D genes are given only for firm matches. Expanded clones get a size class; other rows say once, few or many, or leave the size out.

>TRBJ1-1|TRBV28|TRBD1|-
CASSSTGGRAEAFF
TGTGCCAGCAGTTCCACAGGGGGCAGGGCTGAAGCTTTCTTT
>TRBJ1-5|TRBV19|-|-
CASSIIGGDRAQPQHF
TGTGCCAGTAGTATAATCGGGGGAGATCGGGCTCAGCCCCAGCATTTT
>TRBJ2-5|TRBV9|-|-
CASSPRESQETQYF
TGTGCCAGCAGCCCGCGTGAAAGCCAAGAGACCCAGTACTTC
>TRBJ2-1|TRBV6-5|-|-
CASSYITGGSYNEQFF
TGTGCCAGCAGTTACATCACAGGTGGGTCCTACAATGAGCAGTTCTTC
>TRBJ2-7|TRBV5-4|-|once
CASSLPGIYEQYF
TGTGCCAGCAGCTTGCCAGGAATCTACGAGCAGTACTTC
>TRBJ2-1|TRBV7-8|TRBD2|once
CASGVSGSLSNEQFF
TGTGCCAGCGGAGTAAGCGGGAGCTTATCCAATGAGCAGTTCTTC
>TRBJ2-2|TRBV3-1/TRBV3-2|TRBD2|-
CASSQVPLAGVVTGELFF
TGTGCCAGCAGCCAAGTACCACTAGCGGGAGTTGTCACCGGGGAGCTGTTTTTT
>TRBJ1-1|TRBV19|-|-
CASIDGAAMNTEAFF
TGTGCCAGTATTGATGGGGCAGCCATGAACACTGAAGCTTTCTTT
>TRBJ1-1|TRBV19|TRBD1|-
CASSRTGVRTEAFF
TGTGCCAGTAGCCGCACAGGGGTTCGCACTGAAGCTTTCTTT
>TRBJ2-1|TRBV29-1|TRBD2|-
CSVEREGLLSNEQFF
TGCAGCGTTGAGCGGGAGGGCCTTCTAAGCAATGAGCAGTTCTTC
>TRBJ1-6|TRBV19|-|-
CASRNRDSPLHF
TGTGCCAGTAGGAACAGGGACTCACCCCTCCACTTT
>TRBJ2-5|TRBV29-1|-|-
CSVSARAETQYF
TGCAGCGTTTCGGCGAGGGCAGAGACCCAGTACTTC
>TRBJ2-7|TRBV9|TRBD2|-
CASSQREGTGSHEQYF
TGTGCCAGCAGCCAGAGGGAGGGCACCGGCTCCCACGAGCAGTACTTC
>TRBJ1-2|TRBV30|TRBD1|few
CAWQQGRHGYTF
TGTGCCTGGCAACAGGGGCGCCATGGCTACACCTTC
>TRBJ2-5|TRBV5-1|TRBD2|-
CASSSGHNQETQYF
TGCGCCAGCTCTAGCGGACATAACCAAGAGACCCAGTACTTC
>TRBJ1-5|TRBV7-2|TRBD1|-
CASSLVGTGNQPQHF
TGTGCCAGCAGCTTAGTAGGGACAGGTAACCAGCCCCAGCATTTT
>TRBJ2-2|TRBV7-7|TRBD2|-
CASRFTSGNTGELFF
TGTGCTAGCAGGTTCACTAGCGGGAACACCGGGGAGCTGTTTTTT
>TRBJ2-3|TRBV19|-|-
CASSDIGLSTDTQYF
TGTGCCAGTAGCGACATTGGATTGAGCACAGATACGCAGTATTTT
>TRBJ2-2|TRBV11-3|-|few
CASSWRGAGNTGELFF
TGTGCCAGCAGCTGGCGGGGTGCTGGGAACACCGGGGAGCTGTTTTTT
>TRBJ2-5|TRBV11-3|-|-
CASSLGAGTKETQYF
TGTGCCAGCAGCTTAGGCGCGGGGACGAAGGAGACCCAGTACTTC
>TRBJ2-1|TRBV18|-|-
CASSPNRDEQFF
TGTGCCAGCTCACCAAATCGAGATGAGCAGTTCTTC
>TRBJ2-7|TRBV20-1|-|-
CSASAGSTSYEQYF
TGCAGTGCTAGTGCGGGGTCCACGTCCTACGAGCAGTACTTC
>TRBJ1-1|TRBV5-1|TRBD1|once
CASSPGQESPGTEAFF
TGCGCCAGCAGCCCTGGACAGGAGAGTCCCGGCACTGAAGCTTTCTTT
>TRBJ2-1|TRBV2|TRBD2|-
CASFTGGGYNEQFF
TGTGCCAGCTTCACTGGCGGGGGGTACAATGAGCAGTTCTTC
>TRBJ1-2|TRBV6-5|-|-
CASSYDTNYGYTF
TGTGCCAGCAGTTACGACACCAACTATGGCTACACCTTC